The rows below give T cell receptor beta chains drawn from one sample of a study of blood T cells in healthy people across ages. MiXCR, run by TCRdb on the 5' RACE reads, gives a single entry per CDR3 protein. The data hold fewer than 750,000 distinct CDR3 sequences, with 45% to 55% observed a single time. The sample was blood. These TCRs come from an elderly man in good health. Each CDR3 is given with its conserved first and last residue. A D gene is named only where the DNA matches it firmly. Only some rows state a clone size, as once, few, many or a class for expanded clones.

TRBJ1-2	NA	NA	TRBV6-2/TRBV6-3	CASSYTGSNLNYGYTF	TGTGCCAGCAGTTACACAGGGTCCAACTTAAACTATGGCTACACCTTC
TRBJ2-3	NA	few	TRBV4-2	CASSLDQQTSTDTQYF	TGTGCCAGCAGCCTAGACCAGCAGACTAGCACAGATACGCAGTATTTT
TRBJ1-2	NA	NA	TRBV4-2	CASSQDAGQGYTF	TGTGCCAGCAGCCAAGATGCAGGTCAAGGCTACACCTTC
TRBJ2-3	NA	NA	TRBV11-3	CASSSESSDTQYF	TGTGCCAGCAGCTCGGAGAGCTCAGATACGCAGTATTTT
TRBJ2-7	TRBD2	NA	TRBV4-2	CASSGTTTYEQYF	TGTGCCAGCAGCGGGACTACCACCTACGAGCAGTACTTC
TRBJ2-3	NA	NA	TRBV27	CASSLVPQVDAQYF	TGTGCCAGCAGTTTAGTGCCTCAGGTAGATGCGCAGTATTTT
TRBJ2-7	TRBD1	NA	TRBV7-3	CASSFEEWTGYEQYF	TGTGCCAGCAGCTTTGAAGAATGGACAGGGTACGAGCAGTACTTC
TRBJ2-1	NA	few	TRBV25-1	CASSVPDRYNEQFF	TGTGCCAGCAGTGTCCCCGACAGATACAATGAGCAGTTCTTC
TRBJ2-6	NA	few	TRBV11-1	CASSLYGSGANVLTF	TGTGCCAGCAGCTTATATGGCTCTGGGGCCAACGTCCTGACTTTC
TRBJ2-7	TRBD1	NA	TRBV24-1	CATRDPGTGPVGEQYF	TGTGCCACCCGGGACCCCGGGACAGGCCCTGTTGGTGAGCAGTACTTC
TRBJ2-7	NA	few	TRBV20-1	CTPNYEQYF	TGCACTCCGAACTACGAGCAGTACTTC
TRBJ2-1	NA	few	TRBV20-1	CSARGPHFSYNEQFF	TGCAGTGCTAGAGGCCCACACTTCTCCTACAATGAGCAGTTCTTC
TRBJ2-5	NA	NA	TRBV20-1	CSARDYRDVQETQYF	TGCAGTGCTAGAGACTACAGGGATGTTCAAGAGACCCAGTACTTC
TRBJ2-7	NA	NA	TRBV6-2/TRBV6-3	CASSYSFGDSYEQYF	TGTGCCAGCAGTTACTCTTTCGGGGATTCCTACGAGCAGTACTTC
TRBJ2-3	NA	NA	TRBV7-9	CASSFNGGTDTQYF	TGTGCCAGCAGCTTTAACGGAGGCACAGATACGCAGTATTTT
TRBJ2-1	TRBD2	NA	TRBV20-1	CSAKNYRGGVMRDEQFF	TGCAGTGCTAAGAATTACCGGGGGGGGGTAATGAGGGATGAGCAGTTCTTC
TRBJ2-3	NA	few	TRBV7-3	CASSPHGTDTQYF	TGTGCCAGCAGCCCTCACGGCACAGATACGCAGTATTTT
TRBJ1-2	NA	few	TRBV27	CASSNFGASNYGYTF	TGTGCCAGCAGTAACTTCGGAGCCTCTAACTATGGCTACACCTTC
TRBJ2-2	NA	NA	TRBV7-2	CASSLNPGPNTGELFF	TGTGCCAGCAGCTTAAATCCGGGGCCGAACACCGGGGAGCTGTTTTTT
TRBJ2-1	NA	few	TRBV12-3/TRBV12-4	CASSLGGKGQFF	TGTGCCAGCAGTTTAGGGGGAAAGGGACAGTTCTTC
TRBJ2-3	TRBD2	NA	TRBV25-1	CASKNLAGGPGEDTQYF	TGTGCCAGCAAGAATCTAGCGGGGGGACCAGGGGAAGATACGCAGTATTTT
TRBJ2-7	NA	many	TRBV12-3/TRBV12-4	CASSPTGLSYEQYF	TGTGCCAGCAGCCCTACAGGGTTATCCTACGAGCAGTACTTC
TRBJ1-1	TRBD1	NA	TRBV20-1	CSARGQADTGAFF	TGCAGTGCGCGGGGACAGGCCGACACTGGAGCTTTCTTT
TRBJ2-2	NA	few	TRBV6-5	CASSYADHRGELFF	TGTGCCAGCAGTTACGCGGACCACCGCGGGGAGCTGTTTTTT
TRBJ2-5	NA	NA	TRBV4-3	CASSQAPGHQETQYF	TGCGCCAGCAGCCAAGCTCCGGGACATCAAGAGACCCAGTACTTC
TRBJ2-5	TRBD1	once	TRBV28	CAIKKPGQGFQETQYF	TGTGCCATCAAAAAACCGGGACAGGGTTTTCAAGAGACCCAGTACTTC
TRBJ2-1	TRBD2	many	TRBV4-1	CASSLLAGGPYNEQFF	TGCGCCAGCAGTCTACTAGCGGGGGGGCCCTACAATGAGCAGTTCTTC
TRBJ2-1	NA	NA	TRBV4-1	CAGSQDRPSYNEQFF	TGCGCCGGCAGCCAGGACAGACCCTCCTACAATGAGCAGTTCTTC
TRBJ2-7	NA	NA	TRBV12-3/TRBV12-4	CASSLAGYIPRTGQYF	TGTGCCAGCAGTTTAGCGGGGTACATTCCACGGACCGGGCAGTACTTC
TRBJ2-3	NA	few	TRBV5-1	CASSLDRVMDTQYF	TGCGCCAGCAGCTTGGACAGGGTTATGGATACGCAGTATTTT
TRBJ2-5	NA	NA	TRBV28	CATKLGRSETQYF	TGTGCCACCAAATTAGGGCGATCAGAGACCCAGTACTTC
TRBJ2-1	NA	NA	TRBV7-8	CASRLATYNEQFF	TGTGCCAGCAGATTAGCAACCTACAATGAGCAGTTCTTC
TRBJ2-1	NA	NA	TRBV20-1	CSARVGAAGVHEQFF	TGCAGTGCTAGAGTGGGGGCGGCAGGGGTCCATGAGCAGTTCTTC
TRBJ2-7	TRBD2	few	TRBV7-9	CASSLPGLAGGMNEQYF	TGTGCCAGCAGCTTACCGGGACTAGCGGGAGGTATGAACGAGCAGTACTTC
TRBJ2-7	NA	once	TRBV5-1	CASSTGTGTYEQYF	TGCGCCAGCAGCACAGGGACCGGGACCTACGAGCAGTACTTC
TRBJ2-5	NA	NA	TRBV27	CAGRRDIPSYNEQYF	TGTGCCGGCAGACGGGACATCCCGTCCTACAATGAGCAGTACTTC
TRBJ2-1	NA	NA	TRBV3-1	CASSQEMVSGRAQFF	TGTGCCAGCAGCCAGGAGATGGTCAGCGGGCGGGCGCAGTTCTTC
TRBJ2-1	NA	NA	TRBV12-3/TRBV12-4	CASSLGGKEQFF	TGTGCCAGCAGTTTAGGCGGGAAGGAGCAGTTCTTC
TRBJ2-7	NA	NA	TRBV29-1	CSVEGAGRGSYEQYF	TGCAGCGTTGAGGGGGCGGGCCGAGGCTCCTACGAGCAGTACTTC
TRBJ1-1	TRBD1	NA	TRBV27	CASSYGTGGRVGTEAFF	TGTGCCAGCTCCTACGGGACAGGGGGTCGGGTGGGCACTGAAGCTTTCTTT
TRBJ2-7	TRBD2	NA	TRBV12-3/TRBV12-4	CASSLAGAPYEQYF	TGTGCCAGCAGTCTAGCGGGAGCTCCGTACGAGCAGTACTTC
TRBJ1-6	NA	NA	TRBV7-2	CASSARRPSAVNSPLHF	TGTGCCAGCAGCGCAAGAAGGCCGTCGGCGGTAAATTCACCCCTCCACTTT